The 22 T cell receptor beta chains below all came from one sample that was sequenced in a study of cytomegalovirus exposure and HLA in healthy donors. The method was immunoSEQ multiplex PCR; TCRdb's version includes in-frame clones alone and lacks a portion of them. The data hold about 130,000 clones, with 89% observed a single time. Source material: PBMCs. These receptors were taken from a woman aged 18-29 years in good health and CMV-seronegative.

The rearrangement joins TRBV5-1 to TRBJ2-7, with a weak D call TRBD2 (5 bases). V was cut by 2 bases and J by 3 bases, with 6 bases left in between. Per the germline V gene, CDR1 is SGHRS and CDR2 is YFSETQ. The CDR3 is 12 residues long. CDR3 coding DNA: TGCGCCAGCAGCTTAGACTACTACGAGCAGTACTTC. It is translated as CASSLDYYEQYF.

The V and J genes are TRBV4-1 and TRBJ2-7; 8 bases map to TRBD2. Trimming cost V 3 bases and J 5 bases; bases outside gene matches: 3. The CDR3 has 13 amino acids. The germline CDR1 and CDR2 sequences are MGHRA and YSYEKL. The CDR3 spells CASSHLLADEQYF. The CDR3 bases are TGCGCCAGCAGCCACTTACTAGCGGACGAGCAGTACTTC.

This chain connects TRBV7-9 to TRBJ2-7, with D possibly being TRBD1 (6 bases). The germline CDR1 and CDR2 sequences are SEHNR and FQNEAQ (reference sequence). This CDR3 is built from 13 residues. Trimming took 7 bases from V and 2 from J, leaving 12 bases between them. The chain's CDR3 is CASNGQPPYEQYF. CDR3 nucleotides: TGTGCCAGCAACGGACAGCCTCCCTACGAGCAGTACTTC.

The chain joins TRBV25-1 to TRBJ2-1, with a tentative D call TRBD1 (5 bases). Germline V gene sequence: CDR1 MGHDK, CDR2 SYGVNS. V lost 4 bases and J 2 bases, leaving 6 bases between the germline ends. This CDR3 region has 13 residues. DNA of the CDR3: TGTGCCAGCAGTGTACAGGCCTACAATGAGCAGTTCTTC. Translating gives CASSVQAYNEQFF.

This rearrangement joins TRBV30 to TRBJ2-5; a possible D gene is TRBD2 (7 bases). Germline-derived CDR1 and CDR2 are GTSNPN and SVGIG (reference sequence). V was shortened by 0 bases and J by 2 bases, with 13 bases between the two germline ends. CDR3 length: 15 amino acids. The CDR3 reads CAWSVGGGGQETQYF. In nucleotides, the CDR3 is TGTGCCTGGAGTGTTGGGGGAGGGGGTCAAGAGACCCAGTACTTC.

The chain joins TRBV11-2 to TRBJ2-5; TRBD2 matches 7 bases. The CDR3 runs to 13 residues. Per germline, CDR1 SGHAT and CDR2 FQNNGV. Trimming took 3 bases from V and 5 from J; bases not matched to a gene: 3. The CDR3 sequence: CASSLGGRETQYF. The CDR3 bases are TGTGCCAGCAGCTTGGGGGGGAGGGAGACCCAGTACTTC.

This rearrangement joins TRBV9 to TRBJ2-5, with TRBD1 identical over 8 bases. Losses at the gene ends were 0 bases for V and 5 bases for J; bases not matched to a gene: 0. The germline gives CDR1 SGDLS, CDR2 YYNGEE. This CDR3 is 13 amino acids long. DNA for the CDR3: TGTGCCAGCAGCGTAGGGACAGGGGAGACCCAGTACTTC. It encodes CASSVGTGETQYF. Looking up the rest from reference TRBV9 and TRBJ2-5 gives the full variable domain: DSGVTQTPKHLITATGQRVTLRCSPRSGDLSVYWYQQSLDQGLQFLIQYYNGEERAKGNILERFSAQQFPDLHSELNLSSLELGDSALYFCASSVGTGETQYFGPGTRLLVL.

The chain uses TRBV5-1 and TRBJ2-3; 8 bases line up with TRBD2. Trimming at V came to 8 bases and at J to 0 bases, leaving 5 bases not matched to a gene. The germline V gene encodes CDR1 SGHRS and CDR2 YFSETQ. CDR3 length: 14 residues. CDR3 sequence (DNA): TGCGCCAGTTCCCTAGCGGGTAGCACAGATACGCAGTATTTT. Translation gives CASSLAGSTDTQYF.

This clone was counted a single time. V usage is TRBV7-9 and J usage is TRBJ1-2, with D tentatively TRBD1 (5 bases). Germline-derived CDR1 and CDR2 are SEHNR and FQNEAQ (reference sequence). The V and J ends lost 1 base and 7 bases respectively, with 13 bases between them. The CDR3 runs to 14 residues. CDR3 amino acids: CASSLGVQGFGYTF. The DNA of the CDR3 is TGTGCCAGCAGCTTAGGTGTGCAGGGCTTTGGCTACACCTTC.

V gene TRBV7-9 combines with J gene TRBJ2-3; D remains ambiguous. V lost 5 bases and J 4 bases, leaving 13 bases between the germline ends. Germline values: CDR1 SEHNR, CDR2 FQNEAQ (reference sequence). The CDR3 extends over 14 amino acids. DNA for the CDR3: TGTGCCAGCAGCCCACTCGGAGTGGCAGATACGCAGTATTTT. This sequence encodes CASSPLGVADTQYF.

The rearrangement uses TRBV28 and TRBJ2-7; D unresolved. Trimming took 6 bases from V and 0 from J, leaving 6 bases between them. Germline V lookup: CDR1 MDHEN, CDR2 SYDVKM. This CDR3 is built from 12 residues. CDR3 DNA sequence: TGTGCCAGCAGCCCCGGCTCCTACGAGCAGTACTTC. This codes for CASSPGSYEQYF.

V usage is TRBV28 and J usage is TRBJ1-5; 8 bases are a match to TRBD1. The trim removed 5 bases at V and 3 bases at J, leaving 6 bases unmatched. The length of the CDR3 is 15 residues. Germline V gene sequence: CDR1 MDHEN, CDR2 SYDVKM. CDR3 protein: CASSPSGGANQPQHF. The CDR3 nucleotides read TGTGCCAGCAGTCCATCAGGGGGCGCCAATCAGCCCCAGCATTTT.

The chain joins TRBV7-2 to TRBJ2-3; D uncertain. The length of the CDR3 is 14 residues. Germline assignment: CDR1 SGHTA and CDR2 FQGNSA. V was shortened by 4 bases and J by 0 bases, with 8 bases between the two germline ends. The CDR3 loop is CASSSPGSTDTQYF. CDR3 DNA: TGTGCCAGCAGCTCACCTGGCAGCACAGATACGCAGTATTTT.

This clone appeared a single time. This chain connects TRBV2 to TRBJ2-7; 7 bases fit TRBD1. J was trimmed by 3 bases and V by 7 bases; bases with no gene match: 3. The CDR3 loop spans 12 amino acids. Per germline, CDR1 SNHLY and CDR2 FYNNEI. Written as DNA, the CDR3 is TGTGCCAGCACTCGGACAGGCTACGAGCAGTACTTC. It specifies CASTRTGYEQYF.

The chain joins TRBV21-1 to TRBJ2-5; whether TRBD1, the table's D call, matches the DNA was not checked. TRBV21-1 is tagged as a pseudogene. The CDR3 runs to 18 residues. The CDR3 bases are TGTGCCAGCAGCCCCCTATGTCGACAGGGGGCCTTCGGGGAGACCCAGTACTTC. Protein: CASSPLCRQGAFGETQYF.

This chain connects TRBV6-6 to TRBJ1-5; D is uncertain. Germline V gene lookup returns CDR1 MNHNY and CDR2 SVGAGI (reference sequence). V lost 3 bases and J lost 0, with 9 bases in between. The CDR3 contains 15 residues. The CDR3 DNA is TGTGCCAGCAGTTATGCAACCTATAGCAATCAGCCCCAGCATTTT. Its translation is CASSYATYSNQPQHF.

This chain uses TRBV6-5 with TRBJ1-2, with D possibly being TRBD1 (6 bases). The germline V and J ends were trimmed by 5 bases and 6 bases, with 13 bases remaining between them. The CDR3 extends over 13 amino acids. Germline-derived CDR1 and CDR2 are MNHEY and SVGAGI. The CDR3 sequence is CASSITGIHGYTF. The CDR3 DNA is TGTGCCAGCAGTATAACAGGGATCCATGGCTACACCTTC.

For this clone: The identical CDR3 is also encoded by other nucleotide sequences in the sample. The J gene is TRBJ2-1, the V gene TRBV27; no clear D gene. V lost 3 bases and J lost 6, with 9 bases in between. This CDR3 has 13 residues. Germline-derived CDR1 and CDR2 are MNHEY and SMNVEV (reference sequence). CDR3 in amino acids: CASSLSSGNEQFF. CDR3 nucleotides: TGTGCCAGCAGTTTGTCCTCGGGCAATGAGCAGTTCTTC.

This rearrangement joins TRBV7-6 to TRBJ2-5, with D perhaps TRBD2 (6 bases). The CDR3 runs 15 residues. The V end was cut by 4 bases, the J end by 5 bases, with 17 bases between. CDR1 SGHVS and CDR2 FNYEAQ come from the germline V gene. Here the CDR3 DNA reads TGTGCCAGCAGCTCACTAGCCGGAGAGGGGGAGACCCAGTACTTC. It specifies CASSSLAGEGETQYF.

This clone was recorded once. The chain carries TRBV12-5 and TRBJ2-2, with no clear D. Germline CDR1 reads LGHNT; CDR2 reads FRNRAP. CDR3 length: 13 residues. V gave up 6 bases and J gave up 1 base, with 6 bases separating them. CDR3 sequence: CASGRRNTGELFF. For the CDR3, the DNA is TGTGCTAGTGGCCGCAGGAACACCGGGGAGCTGTTTTTT.

The sample holds one count of this clone. The V call is TRBV5-5, the J call TRBJ1-2; 8 nucleotides align to TRBD1. The CDR3 is 13 residues long. Per germline, CDR1 SGHKS and CDR2 YYEKEE (reference sequence). With V trimmed by 6 bases and J by 6 bases, 7 bases remained unmatched. For the CDR3, the DNA is TGTGCCAGCACCGGGGACAGGAGGAATGGCTACACCTTC. It encodes CASTGDRRNGYTF.

The chain is built from TRBV10-1 and TRBJ2-1; TRBD2 matches 8 bases. This CDR3 contains 13 residues. The germline V gene encodes CDR1 WNHNN and CDR2 SYGVQD (reference sequence). The trim removed 5 bases at V and 6 bases at J, leaving 3 bases unmatched. The CDR3 sequence is CASSRGGFNEQFF. The CDR3 nucleotides read TGCGCCAGCAGTCGGGGGGGCTTCAATGAGCAGTTCTTC.